This entry lists 27 T cell receptor beta chains sequenced from one sample in a study of blood T cell repertoires in COVID-19. Here immunoSEQ multiplex PCR was the method, and the copy in TCRdb shows in-frame clones only, minus some. The data contain over 85,000 clones, about 88% of them singletons. The sequenced sample consisted of peripheral blood. These receptors came from a woman in her forties or fifties with acute or convalescent COVID-19.

The genes are TRBV15 and TRBJ2-1; TRBD2 matches at 9 bases. The junction had 1 base not matched to a gene; V was cut back by 1 base and J by 0 bases. CDR3 length: 16 amino acids. The germline V gene encodes CDR1 LNHNV and CDR2 YYDKDF (reference sequence). CDR3 nucleotides: TGTGCCACCAGCAGAGTTAGCGGGGGCTCCTACAATGAGCAGTTCTTC. It is translated as CATSRVSGGSYNEQFF. Full variable domain (rest looked up from reference TRBV15 and TRBJ2-1): DAMVIQNPRYQVTQFGKPVTLSCSQTLNHNVMYWYQQKSSQAPKLLFHYYDKDFNNEADTPDNFQSRRPNTSFCFLDIRSPGLGDTAMYLCATSRVSGGSYNEQFFGPGTRLTVL.

The rearrangement joins TRBV6-4 to TRBJ1-1; 8 nucleotides line up with TRBD1. The CDR3 totals 13 residues. Germline V gene lookup returns CDR1 MRHNA and CDR2 SNTAGT. V gave up 5 bases and J gave up 4 bases; unmatched junction bases: 3. CDR3 nucleotides: TGTGCCAGCAGTCAGGGGGCCGGCACTGAAGCTTTCTTT. Translated: CASSQGAGTEAFF.

The chain combines TRBV14 with TRBJ1-6, with a weak D call TRBD1 (5 bases). The germline V gene has CDR1 SGHDN and CDR2 FVKESK. There are 18 residues in the CDR3. V dropped 0 bases and J dropped 4 bases, with 16 bases sitting between them. The DNA of the CDR3 is TGTGCCAGCAGCCAAGACGGCGCAGGGTGGTCTTATAATTCACCCCTCCACTTT. It specifies CASSQDGAGWSYNSPLHF.

This chain joins TRBV13 and TRBJ1-2; D ambiguous. There are 13 residues in the CDR3. Germline assignment: CDR1 PRHDT and CDR2 FYEKMQ (reference sequence). Deletions cut 1 base from V and 6 bases from J, with 9 bases between. CDR3 residues: CASSLDPGNGYTF. The CDR3 region has the DNA TGTGCCAGCAGCTTAGATCCGGGGAATGGCTACACCTTC.

This chain uses TRBV18 with TRBJ2-6; 8 nucleotides align to TRBD2. The length of the CDR3 is 18 residues. V was pared by 8 bases and J by 3 bases, with 15 bases of the junction left unmatched. CDR1 is KGHSH and CDR2 is LQKENI in the germline V gene. The CDR3 nucleotides read TGTGCCAGCCACCCGTCCACGGCGGGGGGATTTGGGGCCAACGTCCTGACTTTC. This gives the protein CASHPSTAGGFGANVLTF. Filled out from reference TRBV18 and TRBJ2-6, the complete variable domain reads NAGVMQNPRHLVRRRGQEARLRCSPMKGHSHVYWYRQLPEEGLKFMVYLQKENIIDESGMPKERFSAEFPKEGPSILRIQQVVRGDSAAYFCASHPSTAGGFGANVLTFGAGSRLTVL.

The CDR3 region has the DNA TGTGCCACCAAGACGGGGAGCACTGAAGCTTTCTTT. Encoded protein: CATKTGSTEAFF. The chain has TRBV6-5 and TRBJ1-1, with D unclear. CDR1 MNHEY and CDR2 SVGAGI come from the germline V gene. CDR3 length equals 12 residues. Trimming shortened V by 10 bases and J by 4 bases, and 13 bases separated the two germline ends.

The chain uses TRBV30 and TRBJ2-7; D is possibly TRBD2 (6 bases). The germline V gene encodes CDR1 GTSNPN and CDR2 SVGIG (reference sequence). V lost 3 bases and J 6 bases, leaving 15 bases between the germline ends. This CDR3 has 13 amino acids. CDR3 loop: CAWRDAGRREQYF. For the CDR3, the DNA is TGTGCCTGGAGGGACGCGGGGCGACGCGAGCAGTACTTC.

This chain links TRBV2 with TRBJ2-7; 7 bases are shared with TRBD1. With 7 bases clipped from V and 5 bases from J, the junction kept 11 bases outside the gene matches. From germline, CDR1 is SNHLY and CDR2 FYNNEI. There are 14 residues in the CDR3. The CDR3 coding sequence is TGTGCCAGCAAGTTATTTCAGGGGGATAACGAGCAGTACTTC. This encodes CASKLFQGDNEQYF.

The genes are TRBV30 and TRBJ1-1; D remains ambiguous. V lost 4 bases, J lost 5 bases, and 17 bases lay in between. The germline V gene has CDR1 GTSNPN and CDR2 SVGIG (reference sequence). The CDR3 spans 14 residues. The CDR3 sequence is CAWIDRRRGTEAFF. CDR3 nucleotide sequence: TGTGCCTGGATCGACCGGAGGCGTGGTACTGAAGCTTTCTTT. Based on the CDR3 plus reference TRBV30 and TRBJ1-1, the full variable domain is SQTIHQWPATLVQPVGSPLSLECTVEGTSNPNLYWYRQAAGRGLQLLFYSVGIGQISSEVPQNLSASRPQDRQFILSSKKLLLSDSGFYLCAWIDRRRGTEAFFGQGTRLTVV.

CDR3 residues: CASRGGTGSGHTEAFF. CDR3 nucleotides: TGTGCCAGCAGGGGCGGGACAGGTTCGGGTCACACTGAAGCTTTCTTT. The rearrangement uses TRBV11-2 and TRBJ1-1, with 8 bases lining up with TRBD1. Germline values: CDR1 SGHAT, CDR2 FQNNGV. The length of the CDR3 is 16 residues. V gave up 6 bases and J gave up 3 bases; unmatched junction bases: 12. Combining the CDR3 with reference TRBV11-2 and TRBJ1-1 gives the whole variable domain EAGVAQSPRYKIIEKRQSVAFWCNPISGHATLYWYQQILGQGPKLLIQFQNNGVVDDSQLPKDRFSAERLKGVDSTLKIQPAKLEDSAVYLCASRGGTGSGHTEAFFGQGTRLTVV.

The chain recombines TRBV28 with TRBJ1-3; D is perhaps TRBD1 (6 bases). Germline values: CDR1 MDHEN, CDR2 SYDVKM. Deletions cut 2 bases from V and 4 bases from J, with 12 bases between. This CDR3 is built from 15 residues. CDR3 loop: CASSLPLTGGNTIYF. The CDR3 coding sequence is TGTGCCAGCAGTTTACCTTTGACAGGCGGAAACACCATATATTTT.

V gene TRBV3-1 (or the pseudogene TRBV3-2) combines with J gene TRBJ2-1; 7 bases agree with TRBD2. Trimming at V came to 4 bases and at J to 0 bases, leaving 15 bases not matched to a gene. The length of the CDR3 is 19 residues. Germline V gene lookup returns CDR1 LGHDT and CDR2 YNNKEL (reference sequence). The CDR3 DNA is TGTGCCAGCAGCCCTGGGAGGGCTAGCGGATCGAGCTCCTACAATGAGCAGTTCTTC. Protein: CASSPGRASGSSSYNEQFF.

This chain uses TRBV5-1 with TRBJ2-1; 10 bases map to TRBD2. The germline CDR1 and CDR2 sequences are SGHRS and YFSETQ. This CDR3 is 15 amino acids long. The trim removed 5 bases at V and 0 bases at J, leaving 2 bases unmatched. CDR3 sequence reads: CASRRTSGSYNEQFF. The CDR3 DNA sequence: TGCGCCAGCAGAAGGACTAGCGGCTCCTACAATGAGCAGTTCTTC. Together with reference TRBV5-1 and TRBJ2-1, the CDR3 gives the full variable domain: KAGVTQTPRYLIKTRGQQVTLSCSPISGHRSVSWYQQTPGQGLQFLFEYFSETQRNKGNFPGRFSGRQFSNSRSEMNVSTLELGDSALYLCASRRTSGSYNEQFFGPGTRLTVL.

The chain uses TRBV6-6 and TRBJ2-1; TRBD2 aligns across 13 bases. Per germline, CDR1 MNHNY and CDR2 SVGAGI (reference sequence). Germline trimming cut 6 bases from V and 8 bases from J; bases unmatched to any gene: 7. CDR3 length equals 15 residues. CDR3 DNA: TGTGCCAGCAGATCCGGGACTAGCGGGATCGATGAGCAGTTCTTC. Translating gives CASRSGTSGIDEQFF.

DNA of the CDR3: TGTGCCAGCAGCCAAGGGAGTAGAAGCAATCAGCCCCAGCATTTT. Translation: CASSQGSRSNQPQHF. The chain couples TRBV3-1 (or the pseudogene TRBV3-2) to TRBJ1-5; D is unclear. Germline values: CDR1 LGHDT, CDR2 YNNKEL (reference sequence). This CDR3 is built from 15 residues. V was pared by 1 base and J by 1 base, with 8 bases between.

This rearrangement joins TRBV18 to TRBJ2-7, with 10 nucleotides matching TRBD2. The germline gives CDR1 KGHSH, CDR2 LQKENI. The CDR3 contains 15 residues. V was clipped by 4 bases and J by 3 bases; unmatched bases: 6. The DNA for the CDR3 is TGTGCCAGCTCACAGACCGGGACTAGCGACTACGAGCAGTACTTC. Translating gives CASSQTGTSDYEQYF.

The chain employs TRBV7-2 and TRBJ2-1, with 16 bases fitting TRBD2. Germline V gene lookup returns CDR1 SGHTA and CDR2 FQGNSA. With 4 bases clipped from V and 6 bases from J, the junction kept 6 bases outside the gene matches. This CDR3 has 17 amino acids. CDR3 protein: CASSWTGTSGRANEQFF. CDR3 in DNA: TGTGCCAGCAGCTGGACCGGGACTAGCGGGAGGGCCAATGAGCAGTTCTTC. Using reference TRBV7-2 and TRBJ2-1 for the parts outside the CDR3, the full variable domain is GAGVSQSPSNKVTEKGKDVELRCDPISGHTALYWYRQSLGQGLEFLIYFQGNSAPDKSGLPSDRFSAERTGGSVSTLTIQRTQQEDSAVYLCASSWTGTSGRANEQFFGPGTRLTVL.

This clone was counted a few times. V gene TRBV5-1 combines with J gene TRBJ2-7; possible D gene TRBD1, 5 bases. Germline loops: CDR1 SGHRS, CDR2 YFSETQ. Trimming stripped 2 bases from V and 0 bases from J, with 12 bases between. CDR3 length: 15 residues. CDR3 DNA sequence: TGCGCCAGCAGCTTCAGATCCGACAGCTCCTACGAGCAGTACTTC. Translated: CASSFRSDSSYEQYF.

The V and J genes are TRBV5-1 and TRBJ2-5; TRBD2 might be the D (6 bases). There are 14 residues in the CDR3. Germline V gene sequence: CDR1 SGHRS, CDR2 YFSETQ. V lost 4 bases and J lost 4, with 14 bases in between. The CDR3: CASSRGVGGETQYF. DNA for the CDR3: TGCGCCAGCAGCAGAGGGGTCGGGGGAGAGACCCAGTACTTC.

V gene TRBV6-5 combines with J gene TRBJ2-1; 7 positions match TRBD2. This CDR3 is 15 amino acids long. The V gene end was trimmed by 5 bases and the J gene end by 9 bases; junction bases not matched to a gene: 13. CDR1 and CDR2 from the germline V gene are MNHEY and SVGAGI. This CDR3 is CASSRSLAGVSEQFF. CDR3 coding DNA: TGTGCCAGCAGTCGCTCCCTCGCGGGAGTCAGTGAGCAGTTCTTC.

The chain combines TRBV5-5 with TRBJ2-1, with 11 bases matching TRBD2. Germline V gives CDR1 SGHKS, CDR2 YYEKEE (reference sequence). This CDR3 contains 15 residues. The J segment lost 7 bases and the V segment lost 4 bases, leaving 7 bases of the junction unmatched. The CDR3 reads CASSPASGRRNEQFF. The CDR3 coding sequence is TGTGCCAGCAGCCCGGCTAGCGGGAGGAGGAATGAGCAGTTCTTC.

The chain uses TRBV29-1 and TRBJ2-7, with D maybe TRBD2 (5 bases). With 6 bases removed from V and 0 bases from J, the gap between germline ends came to 12 bases. The CDR3 is 13 amino acids. Germline V gene sequence: CDR1 SQVTM, CDR2 ANQGSEA. The CDR3 DNA is TGCAGCGTGAACCTTGAGGGCTCCTACGAGCAGTACTTC. It encodes CSVNLEGSYEQYF.

V is TRBV4-1 and J is TRBJ2-1; 15 bases match TRBD2. From germline, CDR1 is MGHRA and CDR2 YSYEKL. The CDR3 runs 16 residues. J was trimmed by 9 bases and V by 4 bases; bases with no gene match: 7. DNA of the CDR3: TGCGCCAGCAGCCTAGGACTAGCGGGAGGGCAGGGTGAGCAGTTCTTC. Amino acid sequence: CASSLGLAGGQGEQFF.

The genes are TRBV25-1 and TRBJ2-7; 7 nucleotides line up with TRBD2. With V trimmed by 7 bases and J by 4 bases, 1 base remained unmatched. The CDR3 spans 11 residues. Germline loops: CDR1 MGHDK, CDR2 SYGVNS. Here the CDR3 reads CASTGGYEQYF. The CDR3 DNA is TGTGCCAGCACGGGGGGTTACGAGCAGTACTTC.

The V gene is TRBV28, the J gene TRBJ2-5; D might be TRBD2 (6 bases). CDR1 and CDR2 from the germline V gene are MDHEN and SYDVKM. Trimming took off 6 bases at V and 5 bases at J, with 25 bases between the two ends. The CDR3 runs 17 residues. CDR3 loop: CASSEPSKLALRETQYF. CDR3 DNA sequence: TGTGCCAGCAGCGAACCTAGTAAGCTAGCGCTTCGGGAGACCCAGTACTTC.

This rearrangement joins TRBV29-1 to TRBJ2-1; 7 bases are shared with TRBD1. The CDR3 length is 12 residues. V trimming: 4 bases; J trimming: 6 bases; junction bases outside the gene matches: 3. Germline CDR1 SQVTM, CDR2 ANQGSEA. CDR3 nucleotide sequence: TGCAGCGTTGTGGACAGGCTCAATGAGCAGTTCTTC. Translation: CSVVDRLNEQFF.

The CDR3 loop is CASSLRGGSEFF. For the CDR3, the DNA is TGTGCCAGCAGTTTAAGAGGGGGTAGTGAGTTCTTC. The chain combines TRBV12-3 or TRBV12-4 with TRBJ2-1; TRBD1 might be the D (6 bases). The CDR3 is 12 amino acids. Trimming removed 2 bases from V and 14 bases from J, with 13 bases in between.